These 2 T cell receptor beta chains were sequenced from one sample in a study of blood T cells in healthy people across ages. A second PCR of roughly 7 to 11 cycles used a sample-barcoded 5' primer and a J-beta primer mix. TCRdb re-called the 5' RACE reads with MiXCR, one entry per CDR3 protein. The sample carries 870,000 or so distinct CDR3 sequences, under 35% recorded once. The material sequenced was blood. The receptors come from a woman of 80 years or more in good health.

This clonotype was counted ten times or more. This rearrangement joins TRBV6-1 to TRBJ2-1; D is tentatively TRBD1 or TRBD2 (5 bases each). The CDR3 sequence is 16 residues long. Trimming removed 8 bases from V and 7 bases from J, with 24 bases in between. CDR1 is MNHNS, CDR2 SASEGT, per germline. CDR3 bases: TGTGCCAGCCTAGGGGCTAGCCGGAGGATCTGGAATGAGCAGTTCTTC. Translating it yields CASLGASRRIWNEQFF.

This clonotype occurred many times. CDR3 DNA sequence: TGTGCCAGCAGTAAAACAGGGATGGACACTGAAGCTTTCTTT. Protein sequence: CASSKTGMDTEAFF. This chain uses TRBV28 with TRBJ1-1; D possibly corresponds to TRBD1 (6 bases). Germline-derived CDR1 and CDR2 are MDHEN and SYDVKM. Trimming removed 5 bases from V and 3 bases from J, with 13 bases in between. The CDR3 has 14 amino acids.